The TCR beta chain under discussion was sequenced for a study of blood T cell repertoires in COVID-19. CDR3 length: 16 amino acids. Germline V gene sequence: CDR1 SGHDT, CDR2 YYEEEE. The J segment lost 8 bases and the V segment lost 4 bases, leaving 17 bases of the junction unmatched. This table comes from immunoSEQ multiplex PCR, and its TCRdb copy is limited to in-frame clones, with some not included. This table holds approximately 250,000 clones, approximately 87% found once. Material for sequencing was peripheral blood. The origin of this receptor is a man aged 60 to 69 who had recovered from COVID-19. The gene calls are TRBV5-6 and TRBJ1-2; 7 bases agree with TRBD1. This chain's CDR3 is CASSPRVARGAAGYTF. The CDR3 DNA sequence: TGTGCCAGCAGCCCCCGGGTGGCCAGGGGGGCTGCGGGCTACACCTTC.